Each of the 30 T cell receptor beta chains below was sequenced from the same sample in a study of blood T cell repertoires in COVID-19. The method was immunoSEQ multiplex PCR; TCRdb's version includes in-frame clones alone and lacks a portion of them. This sample has about 150,000 clones; about 86% occur once, and the top ten carry roughly 29%. The source material was peripheral blood. Receptors were obtained from an older woman with acute or convalescent COVID-19.

The chain links TRBV28 to TRBJ2-6; D is undetermined. The CDR3 totals 15 residues. CDR1 MDHEN and CDR2 SYDVKM come from the germline V gene. Trimming removed 2 bases at V and 4 bases at J, with 9 bases between. The CDR3 DNA is TGTGCCAGCAGTTTACAGGCCGCCGGGGCCAACGTCCTGACTTTC. This codes for CASSLQAAGANVLTF.

A single count supports this clone. The rearrangement joins TRBV25-1 to TRBJ1-1, with D tentatively TRBD1 (6 bases). Germline lookup yields CDR1 MGHDK and CDR2 SYGVNS. V lost 1 base and J lost 3, with 15 bases in between. CDR3 length equals 16 residues. CDR3 nucleotide sequence: TGTGCCAGCAGTGAATCGCGGGGGGCGCAGGACACTGAAGCTTTCTTT. Translated: CASSESRGAQDTEAFF.

The chain carries TRBV6-5 and TRBJ1-2; a possible D gene is TRBD1 (5 bases). V was pared by 0 bases and J by 2 bases, with 10 bases between. In germline, CDR1 is MNHEY, CDR2 SVGAGI. This CDR3 is 15 amino acids long. This CDR3 is CASSYSVRENYGYTF. The CDR3 DNA reads TGTGCCAGCAGTTACTCGGTCAGGGAAAACTATGGCTACACCTTC.

This chain uses TRBV6-5 with TRBJ2-5; 7 nucleotides align to TRBD2. Trimming removed 6 bases from V and 1 base from J; junction bases left unmatched: 2. CDR1 and CDR2 from the germline V gene are MNHEY and SVGAGI. CDR3 length: 13 residues. The CDR3 region has the DNA TGTGCCAGCAGGGCTAGCGGCCAAGAGACCCAGTACTTC. This translates into CASRASGQETQYF.

The chain links TRBV6-6 to TRBJ2-3, with 9 bases fitting TRBD1. Germline lookup yields CDR1 MNHNY and CDR2 SVGAGI (reference sequence). Losses at the gene ends were 4 bases for V and 10 bases for J; bases not matched to a gene: 6. The CDR3 is made up of 13 amino acids. The CDR3 is CASSSPTGGAQYF. The CDR3 DNA reads as TGTGCCAGCAGTTCACCGACAGGGGGGGCGCAGTATTTT.

This clone came up a few times. The V call is TRBV19, the J call TRBJ1-2, with 8 bases identical to TRBD1. The CDR3 covers 15 residues. CDR1 and CDR2 from the germline V gene are LNHDA and SQIVND (reference sequence). V gave up 5 bases and J gave up 7 bases; unmatched junction bases: 12. This chain's CDR3 is CASSFLGQAAGGYTF. CDR3 nucleotide sequence: TGTGCCAGTAGTTTCTTGGGACAGGCGGCAGGTGGCTACACCTTC.

The gene calls are TRBV7-9 and TRBJ1-6; D gene uncertain. The CDR3 extends over 14 amino acids. Trimming cost V 5 bases and J 6 bases, with 11 bases left between them. CDR1 and CDR2 from the germline V gene are SEHNR and FQNEAQ (reference sequence). CDR3 region: CASSPREGNSPLHF. In nucleotides, the CDR3 is TGTGCCAGCAGCCCGAGGGAGGGTAATTCACCCCTCCACTTT.

The chain joins TRBV2 to TRBJ1-2; D not resolved. Germline values: CDR1 SNHLY, CDR2 FYNNEI. Trimming pared 3 bases from V and 2 bases from J, leaving 7 bases between. The CDR3 has 13 residues. The CDR3 sequence: CASSDSQNYGYTF. The DNA of the CDR3 is TGTGCCAGCAGTGACAGTCAGAACTATGGCTACACCTTC.

The chain joins TRBV9 to TRBJ1-1; 8 positions match TRBD1. Germline lookup yields CDR1 SGDLS and CDR2 YYNGEE. The CDR3 length is 15 residues. The V and J ends lost 4 bases and 3 bases, in that order; junction bases with no gene match: 8. The CDR3 is CASSPRGRGDTEAFF. DNA of the CDR3: TGTGCCAGCAGCCCCAGGGGGCGCGGGGACACTGAAGCTTTCTTT.

J is TRBJ2-5 and V is TRBV10-3; 7 bases map to TRBD1. CDR3 length: 16 amino acids. Germline CDR1 and CDR2: ENHRY and SYGVKD. Trimming cost V 4 bases and J 2 bases; bases outside gene matches: 10. This CDR3 reads CAISAHTGQTQETQYF. In nucleotides, the CDR3 is TGTGCCATCAGTGCACACACGGGACAGACGCAAGAGACCCAGTACTTC.

This chain links TRBV30 with TRBJ1-2, with 8 nucleotides matching TRBD1. This CDR3 spans 14 amino acids. Germline CDR1 is GTSNPN and CDR2 is SVGIG (reference sequence). The junction had 9 bases not matched to a gene; V was cut back by 3 bases and J by 6 bases. As DNA, the CDR3 is TGTGCCTGGAGGGGACGGACAGGGAAGGATGGCTACACCTTC. Amino acids: CAWRGRTGKDGYTF.

The V gene is TRBV6-5, the J gene TRBJ1-4; D gene uncertain. CDR1 is MNHEY, CDR2 SVGAGI, per germline. With 0 bases removed from V and 8 bases from J, the gap between germline ends came to 10 bases. This CDR3 region has 14 residues. The CDR3: CASSYSVRLEKLFF. CDR3 sequence (DNA): TGTGCCAGCAGTTACTCTGTACGACTGGAAAAACTGTTTTTT.

The chain couples TRBV28 to TRBJ1-4; TRBD1 matches at 11 bases. Losses at the gene ends were 6 bases for V and 6 bases for J; bases not matched to a gene: 9. CDR3 length equals 16 residues. The germline V gene has CDR1 MDHEN and CDR2 SYDVKM. The CDR3 reads CASRVPGQGADEKLFF. The CDR3 DNA is TGTGCCAGCAGGGTTCCCGGACAGGGGGCGGATGAAAAACTGTTTTTT.

The rearrangement uses TRBV10-3 and TRBJ2-3; D might be TRBD2 (6 bases). This CDR3 contains 14 residues. V lost 6 bases and J 1 base, leaving 11 bases between the germline ends. Germline V gene data show CDR1 as ENHRY and CDR2 as SYGVKD. Here the CDR3 reads CAIRPGLGTDTQYF. The CDR3 nucleotides are TGTGCCATCAGACCGGGACTGGGCACAGATACGCAGTATTTT.

V gene TRBV19 combines with J gene TRBJ1-5; D uncertain. V was shortened by 3 bases and J by 4 bases, with 22 bases between the two germline ends. This CDR3 is built from 18 residues. Germline V CDR1 and CDR2: LNHDA, SQIVND (reference sequence). CDR3 in amino acids: CASSIGISLSSTNQPQHF. For the CDR3, the DNA is TGTGCCAGTAGTATCGGAATCAGCCTCAGTAGCACAAATCAGCCCCAGCATTTT.

V usage is TRBV6-6 and J usage is TRBJ1-1, with D hard to call. V was pared by 5 bases and J by 8 bases, with 9 bases between. Per germline, CDR1 MNHNY and CDR2 SVGAGI (reference sequence). The CDR3 contains 11 residues. The CDR3 is CASSTREEAFF. The CDR3 DNA reads as TGTGCCAGCAGTACGAGGGAGGAAGCTTTCTTT.

The rearrangement joins TRBV4-2 to TRBJ2-6; 8 nucleotides line up with TRBD1. The V gene end was trimmed by 1 base and the J gene end by 2 bases; junction bases not matched to a gene: 7. This CDR3 is built from 18 residues. CDR1 and CDR2 from the germline V gene are LGHNA and YNFKEQ. The DNA for the CDR3 is TGTGCCAGCAGCCAAGGTGGCAGGGGGCTTGCTGGGGCCAACGTCCTGACTTTC. Its translation: CASSQGGRGLAGANVLTF.

As regards this clone: Other nucleotide sequences in the sample specify the same CDR3. The rearrangement links TRBV3-1 (or the pseudogene TRBV3-2) to TRBJ1-1; D is unclear. The CDR3 length is 12 residues. In germline, CDR1 is LGHDT, CDR2 YNNKEL (reference sequence). Trimming pared 6 bases from V and 2 bases from J, leaving 7 bases between. CDR3 sequence: CASSQLNTEAFF. The CDR3 nucleotides are TGTGCCAGCAGTCAACTTAACACTGAAGCTTTCTTT.

This clone was seen only a few times. The chain has TRBV7-8 and TRBJ1-6, with unresolved D. There are 15 residues in the CDR3. Germline V gene sequence: CDR1 SGHVS, CDR2 FQNEAQ. Trimming shortened V by 2 bases and J by 9 bases, and 14 bases separated the two germline ends. In DNA, the CDR3 is TGTGCCAGCAGCTTAAATGCAGACACGAGTTCACCCCTCCACTTT. This gives the protein CASSLNADTSSPLHF.

V is TRBV7-3 and J is TRBJ1-4; TRBD1 is a possible D gene (6 bases). The CDR3 contains 14 residues. Germline loops: CDR1 SGHTA, CDR2 FQGTGA. Trimming removed 5 bases from V and 5 bases from J, with 12 bases in between. The CDR3 DNA sequence: TGTGCCAGCAGCGCACAGGGCTGGAATGAAAAACTGTTTTTT. Translation gives CASSAQGWNEKLFF.

The chain recombines TRBV5-4 with TRBJ1-2, with D maybe TRBD1 (5 bases). The CDR3 has 14 residues. CDR1 and CDR2 (germline): SGHNT, YYREEE (reference sequence). Trimming cost V 4 bases and J 4 bases, with 14 bases left between them. CDR3 loop: CASSPPGGFYGYTF. DNA for the CDR3: TGTGCCAGCAGCCCCCCGGGGGGATTCTATGGCTACACCTTC.

J is TRBJ1-2 and V is TRBV19; 8 nucleotides align to TRBD1. V lost 4 bases and J lost 2; bases outside the gene matches: 6. Germline CDR1 LNHDA, CDR2 SQIVND (reference sequence). The CDR3 runs 15 residues. Here the CDR3 reads CASSTPGGRNYGYTF. In DNA, the CDR3 is TGTGCCAGTAGTACTCCAGGGGGCAGGAACTATGGCTACACCTTC.

This chain uses TRBV19 with TRBJ1-5, with TRBD1 as a possible D gene (6 bases). Trimming removed 5 bases from V and 6 bases from J, with 11 bases in between. Germline V gene sequence: CDR1 LNHDA, CDR2 SQIVND (reference sequence). This CDR3 comprises 13 residues. CDR3 in amino acids: CASSHRVAQPQHF. The CDR3 DNA reads as TGTGCCAGTAGTCACAGGGTAGCTCAGCCCCAGCATTTT.

The chain carries TRBV3-1 (or the pseudogene TRBV3-2) and TRBJ1-3, with D unresolved. From germline, CDR1 is LGHDT and CDR2 YNNKEL (reference sequence). Trimming took off 2 bases at V and 2 bases at J, with 10 bases between the two ends. The CDR3 contains 15 residues. CDR3 region: CASSQIPGTGNTIYF. CDR3 nucleotide sequence: TGTGCCAGCAGCCAAATCCCGGGGACTGGAAACACCATATATTTT.

The chain's CDR3 is CASSLELAGELFF. For the CDR3, the DNA is TGCGCCAGCAGCTTGGAACTAGCCGGGGAGCTGTTTTTT. This rearrangement joins TRBV5-1 to TRBJ2-2; D might be TRBD2 (5 bases). Germline CDR1 is SGHRS and CDR2 is YFSETQ. The CDR3 loop spans 13 amino acids. V was clipped by 0 bases and J by 6 bases, with 6 bases between them.

The chain joins TRBV18 to TRBJ1-1, with D possibly being TRBD1 (6 bases). V lost 5 bases to trimming and J lost 3 bases, with 13 bases between them. Germline CDR1 KGHSH, CDR2 LQKENI. CDR3 size: 14 residues. Here the CDR3 reads CASSERGGHTEAFF. The CDR3 DNA is TGTGCCAGCTCAGAACGCGGGGGGCACACTGAAGCTTTCTTT.

The J gene is TRBJ2-1, the V gene TRBV5-4, with a tentative D call TRBD1 (6 bases). The CDR3 has 14 residues. Germline values: CDR1 SGHNT, CDR2 YYREEE (reference sequence). The V end lost 0 bases, the J end lost 8 bases, and 12 bases lay between the germline ends. The CDR3 loop is CASSLDLQGHEQFF. In DNA form, the CDR3 reads TGTGCCAGCAGCTTGGATCTACAGGGCCATGAGCAGTTCTTC.

V gene TRBV3-1 (or the pseudogene TRBV3-2) combines with J gene TRBJ1-2; no clear D gene. The germline CDR1 and CDR2 sequences are LGHDT and YNNKEL (reference sequence). This CDR3 has 14 residues. The ends were cut back, 4 bases at V and 5 bases at J, with 14 bases in the middle. The CDR3 protein is CASSPQNPLYGYTF. CDR3 DNA: TGTGCCAGCAGCCCCCAGAACCCGCTGTATGGCTACACCTTC.

V is TRBV9 and J is TRBJ1-3; D might be TRBD1 (6 bases). Per germline, CDR1 SGDLS and CDR2 YYNGEE. CDR3 length equals 14 residues. Trimming pared 6 bases from V and 0 bases from J, leaving 10 bases between. CDR3 in amino acids: CASTRQVSGNTIYF. The DNA of the CDR3 is TGTGCCAGCACTCGACAGGTCTCTGGAAACACCATATATTTT.

The chain uses TRBV28 and TRBJ2-2; D perhaps matches TRBD1 (8 bases). Trimming removed 5 bases from V and 3 bases from J, with 16 bases in between. This CDR3 comprises 16 residues. CDR1 is MDHEN, CDR2 SYDVKM, per germline. CDR3 protein: CASSRNRGGHTGELFF. The CDR3 nucleotides read TGTGCCAGCAGTAGGAACAGGGGGGGACACACCGGGGAGCTGTTTTTT.